The rows below give T cell receptor beta chains drawn from one sample of a study of blood T cell repertoires in COVID-19. The table came from immunoSEQ multiplex PCR; TCRdb's copy has only in-frame clones and leaves some out. The data contain about 250,000 clones, about 82% of them singletons. Sequenced material: PBMCs or T cells enriched from blood (not recorded which). The receptors derive from a woman between 45 and 65 years old with acute COVID-19. CDR3s include the opening cysteine and the closing phenylalanine or tryptophan.

V gene: TRBV6-1; CDR3 protein: CASSEAGGASYGYTF
V gene: TRBV2; CDR3 protein: CASSEQGRTGELFF
V gene: TRBV6-1; CDR3 protein: CASSPAGGRNEQFF
V gene: TRBV10-3; CDR3 protein: CATSDRANYGYTF
V gene: TRBV29-1; CDR3 protein: CSVDGRGSYNEQFF
V gene: TRBV6-1; CDR3 protein: CASSEGPPRTSPLHF
V gene: TRBV9; CDR3 protein: CASSVGQRDSPLHF
V gene: TRBV5-6; CDR3 protein: CASSRRVSNQPQHF
V gene: TRBV4-3; CDR3 protein: CASSQDGRSNYGYTF
V gene: TRBV6-2/TRBV6-3; CDR3 protein: CASSPRQDFYGYTF
V gene: TRBV2; CDR3 protein: CASSEAGQGIFSHEQYF
V gene: TRBV6-5; CDR3 protein: CATQDRNSPLHF
V gene: TRBV28; CDR3 protein: CASSLRVGGETEAFF
V gene: TRBV2; CDR3 protein: CASSTQGRNQPQHF
V gene: TRBV19; CDR3 protein: CASSRTPRTQYF
V gene: TRBV6-1; CDR3 protein: CASSAPLAGLNNEQFF
V gene: TRBV30; CDR3 protein: CAWSMYDRMNTEAFF
V gene: TRBV9; CDR3 protein: CASGPVAGELFF
V gene: TRBV5-1; CDR3 protein: CASGGNSTGANVLTF
V gene: TRBV6-5; CDR3 protein: CASHTAFSNQPQHF
V gene: TRBV5-6; CDR3 protein: CASSLGTGWEKLFF
V gene: TRBV11-2; CDR3 protein: CASTSDRGPNSPLHF
V gene: TRBV29-1; CDR3 protein: CSVEMWAAKKYQETQYF
V gene: TRBV1; CDR3 protein: CTSSHGTSGGRSYEQYF
V gene: TRBV3-1/TRBV3-2; CDR3 protein: CASSGGTNSPLHF
V gene: TRBV10-3; CDR3 protein: CATRQGPSSYEQYF
V gene: TRBV11-2; CDR3 protein: CASSSPRGGGNTEAFF
V gene: TRBV11-2; CDR3 protein: CASSLDARYSGNTIYF
V gene: TRBV5-1; CDR3 protein: CASRGAGGVSPTNEKLFF
V gene: TRBV30; CDR3 protein: CAWSVGLEAQYF